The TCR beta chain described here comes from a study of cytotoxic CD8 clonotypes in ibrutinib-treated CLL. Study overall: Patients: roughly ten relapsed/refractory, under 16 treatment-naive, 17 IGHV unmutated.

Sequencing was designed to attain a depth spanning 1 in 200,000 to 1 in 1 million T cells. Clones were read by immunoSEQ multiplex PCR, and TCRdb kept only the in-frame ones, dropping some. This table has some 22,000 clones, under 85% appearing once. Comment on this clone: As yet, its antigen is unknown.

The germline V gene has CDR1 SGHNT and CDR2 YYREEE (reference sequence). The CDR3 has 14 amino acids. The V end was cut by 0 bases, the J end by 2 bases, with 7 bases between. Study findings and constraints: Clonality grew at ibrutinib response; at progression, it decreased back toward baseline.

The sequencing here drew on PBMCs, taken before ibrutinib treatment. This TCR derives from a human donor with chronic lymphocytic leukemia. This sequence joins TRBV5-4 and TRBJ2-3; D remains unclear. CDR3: CASSLEQYTDTQYF. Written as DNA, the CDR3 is TGTGCCAGCAGCTTGGAACAGTACACAGATACGCAGTATTTT.